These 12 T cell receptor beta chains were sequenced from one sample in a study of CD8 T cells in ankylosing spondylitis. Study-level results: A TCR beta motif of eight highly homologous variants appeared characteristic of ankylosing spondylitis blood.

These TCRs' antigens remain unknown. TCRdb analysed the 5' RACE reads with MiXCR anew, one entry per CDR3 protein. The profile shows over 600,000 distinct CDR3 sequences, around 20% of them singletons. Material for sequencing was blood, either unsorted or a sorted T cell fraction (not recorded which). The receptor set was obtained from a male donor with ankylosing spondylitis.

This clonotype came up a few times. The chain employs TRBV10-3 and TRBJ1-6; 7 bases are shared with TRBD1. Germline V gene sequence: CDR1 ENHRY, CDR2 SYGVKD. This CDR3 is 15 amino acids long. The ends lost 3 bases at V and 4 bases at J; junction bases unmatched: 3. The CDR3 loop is CAISEGTEYNSPLHF. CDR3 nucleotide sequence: TGTGCCATCAGTGAAGGGACAGAGTATAATTCACCCCTCCACTTT.

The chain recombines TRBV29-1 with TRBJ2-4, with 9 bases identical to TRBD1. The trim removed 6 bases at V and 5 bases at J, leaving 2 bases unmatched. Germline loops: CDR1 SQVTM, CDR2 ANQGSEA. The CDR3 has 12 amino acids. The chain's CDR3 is CSVDRGENIQYF. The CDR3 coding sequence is TGCAGCGTGGACAGGGGTGAAAACATTCAGTACTTC.

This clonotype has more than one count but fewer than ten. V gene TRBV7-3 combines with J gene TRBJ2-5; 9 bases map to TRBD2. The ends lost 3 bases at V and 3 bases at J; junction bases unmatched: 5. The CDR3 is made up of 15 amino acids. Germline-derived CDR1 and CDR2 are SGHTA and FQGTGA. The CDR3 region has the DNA TGTGCCAGCAGCTTGGCTAGCGGGGAGAAAGAGACCCAGTACTTC. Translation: CASSLASGEKETQYF.

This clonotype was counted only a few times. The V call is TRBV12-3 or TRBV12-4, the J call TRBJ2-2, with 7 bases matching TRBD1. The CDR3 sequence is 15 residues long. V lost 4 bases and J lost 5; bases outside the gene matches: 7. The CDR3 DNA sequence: TGTGCCAGCAGTTACCAGGGGGTAGTTACCGGGGAGCTGTTTTTT. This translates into CASSYQGVVTGELFF.

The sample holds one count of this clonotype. The CDR3 sequence is CASSSPGHGNTEAFF. Here the CDR3 DNA reads TGTGCCAGCAGTTCCCCGGGACACGGAAACACTGAAGCTTTCTTT. This chain joins TRBV27 and TRBJ1-1; maybe TRBD1 (6 bases). The germline CDR1 and CDR2 sequences are MNHEY and SMNVEV (reference sequence). The CDR3 runs to 15 residues. V lost 4 bases and J 2 bases, leaving 14 bases between the germline ends.

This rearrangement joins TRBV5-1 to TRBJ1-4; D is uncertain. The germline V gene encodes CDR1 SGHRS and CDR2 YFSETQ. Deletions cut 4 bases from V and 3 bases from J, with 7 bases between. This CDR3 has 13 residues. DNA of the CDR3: TGCGCCAGCAGCATGGGATCTAATGAAAAACTGTTTTTT. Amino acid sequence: CASSMGSNEKLFF.

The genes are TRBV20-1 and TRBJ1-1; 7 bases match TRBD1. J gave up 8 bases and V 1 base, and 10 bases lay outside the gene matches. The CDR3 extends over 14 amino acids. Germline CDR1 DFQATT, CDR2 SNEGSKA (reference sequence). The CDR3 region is CSARALRQGEEAFF. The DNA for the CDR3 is TGCAGTGCTAGAGCCCTTAGACAGGGTGAGGAAGCTTTCTTT.

CDR3 amino acids: CASSYNRRGTGANVLTF. Here the CDR3 DNA reads TGTGCCAGCAGTTACAACAGGAGAGGGACTGGGGCCAACGTCCTGACTTTC. This chain links TRBV6-5 with TRBJ2-6; the D gene could be TRBD1 or TRBD2 (5 bases each). The germline CDR1 and CDR2 sequences are MNHEY and SVGAGI. The CDR3 spans 17 residues. Trimming shortened V by 2 bases and J by 2 bases, and 13 bases separated the two germline ends.

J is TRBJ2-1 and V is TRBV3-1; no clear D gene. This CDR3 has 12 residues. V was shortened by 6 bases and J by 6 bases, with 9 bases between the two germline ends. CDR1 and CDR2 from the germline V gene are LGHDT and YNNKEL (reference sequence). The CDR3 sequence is CASSPYSNEQFF. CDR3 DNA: TGTGCCAGCAGTCCGTATAGCAATGAGCAGTTCTTC.

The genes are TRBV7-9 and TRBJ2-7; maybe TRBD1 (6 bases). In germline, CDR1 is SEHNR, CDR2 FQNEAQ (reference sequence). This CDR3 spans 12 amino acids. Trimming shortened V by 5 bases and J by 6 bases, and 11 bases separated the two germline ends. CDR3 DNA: TGTGCCAGCAGCCCGGGACAAGGCGAGCAGTACTTC. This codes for CASSPGQGEQYF.

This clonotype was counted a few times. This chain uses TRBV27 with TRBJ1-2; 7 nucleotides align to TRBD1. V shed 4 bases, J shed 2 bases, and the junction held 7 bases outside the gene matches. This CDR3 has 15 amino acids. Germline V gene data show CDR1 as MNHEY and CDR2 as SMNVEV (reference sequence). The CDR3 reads CASSSTGSDNYGYTF. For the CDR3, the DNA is TGTGCCAGCAGTTCGACAGGGTCGGACAACTATGGCTACACCTTC.

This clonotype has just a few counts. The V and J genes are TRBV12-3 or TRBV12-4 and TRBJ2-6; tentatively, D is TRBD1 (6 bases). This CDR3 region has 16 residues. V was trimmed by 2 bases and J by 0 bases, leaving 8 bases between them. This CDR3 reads CASSLRQVSGANVLTF. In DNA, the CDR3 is TGTGCCAGCAGTTTAAGACAGGTCTCTGGGGCCAACGTCCTGACTTTC.